These 10 T cell receptor beta chains were sequenced from one sample in a study of Ad26.COV2.S vaccination and SARS-CoV-2 variants (TCRdb year 2021). Reading the label with the study, this specimen's treatment or condition is: roughly 20 received Ad26.COV2.S at low or high dose, single or two shots; 5 received placebo; per-sample allocation not given. Repertoires of vaccine and placebo recipients were sequenced from samples collected on day 63 after the first injection. The method was the immunoSEQ multiplex PCR assay. TCRdb stores this immuneACCESS table with in-frame sequences only. Part of the clones is absent; in the studies checked, under half of the shortfall reflects unresolved V genes, and no reason is known for the rest. The sample table lists roughly 450,000 clones, 90% of them with a count of one. The top ten clonotypes cover less than 15% of the sample. Sequencing used peripheral blood, obtained in a trial of Ad26.COV2.S vaccine versus placebo. Every receptor here comes from a person aged 18 to 59 who received the Ad26.COV2.S COVID-19 vaccine or a placebo.

About this clone: Other DNA sequences of this sample code for an identical CDR3. The chain has TRBV5-1 and TRBJ1-4, with a tentative D call TRBD1 (5 bases). Trimming stripped 8 bases from V and 0 bases from J, with 11 bases between. The CDR3 has 14 amino acids. Germline loops: CDR1 SGHRS, CDR2 YFSETQ. The CDR3 DNA reads TGCGCCAGTAGCCCGGGGGCAACTAATGAAAAACTGTTTTTT. Its protein product is CASSPGATNEKLFF.

The genes are TRBV6-5 and TRBJ1-4; no reliable D call. The V end was cut by 6 bases, the J end by 4 bases, with 15 bases between. There are 15 residues in the CDR3. Germline V lookup: CDR1 MNHEY, CDR2 SVGAGI. Here the CDR3 DNA reads TGTGCCAGCAGAACCGGACCGGGTCATAATGAAAAACTGTTTTTT. Protein sequence: CASRTGPGHNEKLFF.

This chain uses TRBV11-2 with TRBJ1-6; weak D call: TRBD1 (6 bases). Trimming shortened V by 1 base and J by 7 bases, and 11 bases separated the two germline ends. CDR1 is SGHAT, CDR2 FQNNGV, per germline. The CDR3 length is 15 residues. The CDR3: CASSLGTGRNSPLHF. Here the CDR3 DNA reads TGTGCCAGCAGCTTAGGTACAGGGAGGAATTCACCCCTCCACTTT.

The rearrangement uses TRBV5-5 and TRBJ1-2; D call uncertain. The CDR3 sequence is 13 residues long. With 0 bases removed from V and 5 bases from J, the gap between germline ends came to 8 bases. Germline loops: CDR1 SGHKS, CDR2 YYEKEE (reference sequence). Here the CDR3 DNA reads TGTGCCAGCAGCTTGGGCCAGTCTTATGGCTACACCTTC. Translation gives CASSLGQSYGYTF.

The chain employs TRBV19 and TRBJ1-1; tentative D call: TRBD1 (5 bases). Germline assignment: CDR1 LNHDA and CDR2 SQIVND (reference sequence). CDR3 size: 14 residues. V was cut by 4 bases and J by 1 base, with 10 bases left in between. The CDR3 bases are TGTGCCAGTAGTACTGGGACGGGGAACACTGAAGCTTTCTTT. It translates to CASSTGTGNTEAFF. Based on the CDR3 plus reference TRBV19 and TRBJ1-1, the full variable domain is DGGITQSPKYLFRKEGQNVTLSCEQNLNHDAMYWYRQDPGQGLRLIYYSQIVNDFQKGDIAEGYSVSREKKESFPLTVTSAQKNPTAFYLCASSTGTGNTEAFFGQGTRLTVV.

The chain employs TRBV27 and TRBJ2-3, with TRBD1 matching over 7 bases. The V gene end was trimmed by 5 bases and the J gene end by 2 bases; junction bases not matched to a gene: 7. Germline V gene sequence: CDR1 MNHEY, CDR2 SMNVEV (reference sequence). This CDR3 is built from 15 residues. The CDR3 here is CASSRLQGSTDTQYF. The CDR3 region has the DNA TGTGCCAGCAGTCGACTACAGGGGTCCACAGATACGCAGTATTTT.

This chain links TRBV24-1 with TRBJ2-7, with 8 bases identical to TRBD2. J gave up 7 bases and V 4 bases, and 8 bases lay outside the gene matches. The CDR3 runs 14 residues. Germline CDR1 reads KGHDR; CDR2 reads SFDVKD. In DNA form, the CDR3 reads TGTGCCACCAGTGAGAGCGGGAGAACAGGGGAGCAGTACTTC. Protein sequence: CATSESGRTGEQYF.

This clone was detected a few times. The junction differs from germline at one of its ends, possibly a read error. The V call is TRBV7-7, the J call TRBJ2-2; the D gene is possibly TRBD2 (5 bases). Germline values: CDR1 SSHAT, CDR2 FNYEAQ (reference sequence). CDR3 length: 15 residues. In DNA form, the CDR3 reads TGTGCTAGCAGCTTAGCTGGTGCGGGCACCGGGGAGCTGTTTTTT. Translation gives CASSLAGAGTGELFF.

This clone appeared a single time. The chain combines TRBV13 with TRBJ2-7; perhaps TRBD2 as D (5 bases). This CDR3 contains 13 residues. Germline CDR1 and CDR2: PRHDT and FYEKMQ (reference sequence). V lost 5 bases to trimming and J lost 0 bases, with 8 bases between them. CDR3 nucleotides: TGTGCCAGCAGCGAGCGGAGCTCCTACGAGCAGTACTTC. Amino acids: CASSERSSYEQYF.

The chain combines TRBV6-5 with TRBJ2-1, with D possibly called TRBD1 or TRBD2 (5 bases each). The CDR3 sequence is 15 residues long. The ends were cut back, 5 bases at V and 6 bases at J, with 17 bases in the middle. Germline values: CDR1 MNHEY, CDR2 SVGAGI. For the CDR3, the DNA is TGTGCCAGCAGTAGGGGACGACGTGAAGGCAATGAGCAGTTCTTC. Its protein is CASSRGRREGNEQFF.